These T cell receptor beta chains were read from a single sample in a study of cytomegalovirus exposure and HLA in healthy donors. Assay used: immunoSEQ multiplex PCR; TCRdb lists only in-frame clones, some missing. Altogether about 130,000 clones are present, 65% to 90% being singletons, with the ten largest covering 1% to 1.5%. Sequencing input: PBMCs. The receptors were gathered from a girl aged 2-10 years in good health and CMV-seronegative. Each CDR3 is given with its conserved first and last residue. A D gene is named only where the DNA matches it firmly. Clone size is stated in some rows and not others, as once, few, many or a class when expanded.

j_call v_call clone_size d_call cdr3_nt cdr3_aa
TRBJ2-7 TRBV28 NA TRBD2 TGTGCCAGCAGTTTACGTGACGGGAGACTAGCGGGAAAGTTTCTCTACGAGCAGTACTTC CASSLRDGRLAGKFLYEQYF
TRBJ1-4 TRBV27 NA TRBD1 TGTGCCAGCAGTTGGAACCCTAGACAGGGGTGGCATGAAAAACTGTTTTTT CASSWNPRQGWHEKLFF
TRBJ2-7 TRBV6-1 NA TRBD1 TGTGCCAGCGCCTTTGGACAGGGAGTCTACGAGCAGTACTTC CASAFGQGVYEQYF
TRBJ2-7 TRBV2 NA TRBD1 TGTGCCAGCAGCGATGGGACAGGGAGATACTACGAGCAGTACTTC CASSDGTGRYYEQYF
TRBJ2-7 TRBV7-9 few TRBD2 TGTGCCAGCAGCCACCCGGGACTAGCGCTCGAGCAGTACTTC CASSHPGLALEQYF
TRBJ2-1 TRBV10-3 NA TRBD2 TGTGCCATCAGTAATCAGGGAGGGCCGCGGGTTATAGGTGAGCAGTTCTTC CAISNQGGPRVIGEQFF
TRBJ1-4 TRBV6-6 NA NA TGTGCCAGCAGTTACGGAGCTACGGTTGAAAAACTGTTTTTT CASSYGATVEKLFF
TRBJ2-1 TRBV7-3 NA NA TGTGCCAGCAGCTTAAGTGACAGTGAGCAGTTCTTC CASSLSDSEQFF
TRBJ2-1 TRBV6-7 NA NA TGTGCCAGCCGCTCCCGTGGGACTCCGAGGGTGCATGAGCAGTTCTTC CASRSRGTPRVHEQFF
TRBJ2-7 TRBV7-2 few NA TGTGCCAGCAGCTTAGTCGGTCACAGGGATTACGAGCAGTACTTC CASSLVGHRDYEQYF
TRBJ2-5 TRBV7-2 NA NA TGTGCCAGCAGCCCACAACGGGGGCAAGAGACCCAGTACTTC CASSPQRGQETQYF
TRBJ2-1 TRBV5-8 NA NA TGTGCCAGCAGCTCTACCAGGGAAGGCAATGAGCAGTTCTTC CASSSTREGNEQFF
TRBJ1-2 TRBV19 NA TRBD1 TGTGCCAGTAGTATACCTGGACAGGGAGTGGATGGCTACACCTTC CASSIPGQGVDGYTF
TRBJ2-1 TRBV5-1 NA TRBD2 TGCGCCAGCGCCGTGACTAGCGGGAGCTTCGATGAGCAGTTCTTC CASAVTSGSFDEQFF
TRBJ1-2 TRBV4-1 NA TRBD1 TGCGCCAGCAGCCAAGGACAGGGGCGTAGCTATGGCTACACCTTC CASSQGQGRSYGYTF
TRBJ2-3 TRBV7-2 NA TRBD1 TGTGCCAGCAGCTTAGACAGGGGGCGCACAGATACGCAGTATTTT CASSLDRGRTDTQYF
TRBJ2-1 TRBV10-1 NA TRBD2 TGCGCCAGCAGTGATCCCCCCAGCGGGGTCAATGAGCAGTTCTTC CASSDPPSGVNEQFF
TRBJ1-3 TRBV4-3 NA TRBD1 TGCGCCAGCAGCCAGATCGGACAGGGGGGCGGAAACACCATATATTTT CASSQIGQGGGNTIYF
TRBJ2-2 TRBV1 NA NA TGCACCAGCAACAGGGATGACACCGGGGAGCTGTTTTTT CTSNRDDTGELFF
TRBJ1-4 TRBV28 NA NA TGTGCCAGCAGTCCGCCGGGTCTTAAACGTTCCCTCAAAGAGGAAAAACTGTTTTTT CASSPPGLKRSLKEEKLFF
TRBJ2-3 TRBV30 NA TRBD2 TGTGCCTGGAGTGTGGCGGGGGACACAGATACGCAGTATTTT CAWSVAGDTDTQYF
TRBJ2-2 TRBV15 NA NA TGTGCCACCAGCAGAGATAGAGGGAGATCGAACACCGGGGAGCTGTTTTTT CATSRDRGRSNTGELFF
TRBJ2-7 TRBV5-4 NA TRBD1 TGTGCCAGCAGCCACCAGGACAGGGGCACCTACGAGCAGTACTTC CASSHQDRGTYEQYF
TRBJ2-3 TRBV25-1 NA NA TGTGCCAGCAGCGAGGGAATGGCAGGCCCGAGCACAGATACGCAGTATTTT CASSEGMAGPSTDTQYF
TRBJ1-6 TRBV7-2 NA NA TGTGCCAGCAGCTTAAGTGCCAAGAGCTCCTATAATTCCCCCCTCCACTTT CASSLSAKSSYNSPLHF
TRBJ1-5 TRBV25-1 NA TRBD1 TGTGCCAGCAGCGGACAGGGGGCTACTAATCAGCCCCAGCATTTT CASSGQGATNQPQHF
TRBJ2-3 TRBV30 NA NA TGTGCCTGGGCTAAGGTAGCCGGCACAGATACGCAGTATTTT CAWAKVAGTDTQYF
TRBJ1-2 TRBV5-6 NA NA TGTGCCAGCAGCCCCCTCGGATCTGCCCTGGGCAGGGCGGACTATGGCTACACCTTC CASSPLGSALGRADYGYTF
TRBJ2-5 TRBV27 NA NA TGTGCCAGCAGGCCCTACAGAGACCAAGAGACCCAGTACTTC CASRPYRDQETQYF
TRBJ2-7 TRBV9 few TRBD2 TGTGCCAGCAGCGTAGCGGGAGGGGGGGACGAGCAGTACTTC CASSVAGGGDEQYF
TRBJ2-7 TRBV2 NA NA TGTGCCAGCAGTGAAAATTACGGGGCCTACGAGCAGTACTTC CASSENYGAYEQYF
TRBJ2-7 TRBV10-3 NA TRBD2 TGTGCCATCAGTGGCCTTAGCGCGGGAGGAGTGGACGAGCAGTACTTC CAISGLSAGGVDEQYF
TRBJ1-1 TRBV30 once NA TGTGCCTGGGCGAGAGGGGGGAACACTGAAGCTTTCTTT CAWARGGNTEAFF
TRBJ2-7 TRBV9 NA NA TGTGCCAGCAGTGAGGCTGGGACTTCCTACGAGCAGTACTTC CASSEAGTSYEQYF
TRBJ1-1 TRBV19 NA TRBD1 TGTGCCAGTAGTATAGGACCGGGACAGGGTTCATTGGACACTGAAGCTTTCTTT CASSIGPGQGSLDTEAFF
TRBJ2-1 TRBV13 NA NA TGTGCCAGCAGCTTATCCGACACCTACAATGAGCAGTTCTTC CASSLSDTYNEQFF
TRBJ2-1 TRBV27 NA NA TGTGCCAGCAGTTTACATGGAGGTCCGAGCTCCTACAATGAGCAGTTCTTC CASSLHGGPSSYNEQFF
TRBJ2-7 TRBV28 NA TRBD1 TGTGCCAGCAGGGAATCCGGGACAGGCTCCTACGAGCAGTACTTC CASRESGTGSYEQYF
TRBJ1-5 TRBV5-1 NA NA TGCGCCAGCAGGGCTGATGGAGAATATCAGCCCCAGCATTTT CASRADGEYQPQHF
TRBJ1-5 TRBV6-6 NA NA TGTGCCAGCAGTTACTCGCACAGGGCCGAACAGCCCCAGCATTTT CASSYSHRAEQPQHF
TRBJ2-2 TRBV10-3 NA TRBD2 TGTGCCATCAGTGACTGGACTAGCGGGGGGGCGATCGGTACCGGGGAGCTGTTTTTT CAISDWTSGGAIGTGELFF
TRBJ2-3 TRBV29-1 NA TRBD2 TGCAGCGTTGAGCTGGGACTAGCGGTTCAAGATACGCAGTATTTT CSVELGLAVQDTQYF
TRBJ2-7 TRBV28 NA TRBD2 TGTGCCAGCAGTGCTCTAGCGGGAGCCTTGGACGAGCAGTACTTC CASSALAGALDEQYF
TRBJ2-5 TRBV6-6 NA TRBD2 TGTGCCAGCACCCTCGGGGGGGCGGGAGAGACCCAGTACTTC CASTLGGAGETQYF
TRBJ1-2 TRBV30 NA TRBD1 TGTGCCTGGAGTTCGAACAGGGGTTCGAGCTATGGCTACACCTTC CAWSSNRGSSYGYTF
TRBJ2-7 TRBV13 once NA TGTGCCAGCAGCTTAGGACTAGGGTTTACTGACGAGCAGTACTTC CASSLGLGFTDEQYF
TRBJ1-1 TRBV2 few NA TGTGCCAGCAGGGCAGGTAACACTGAAGCTTTCTTT CASRAGNTEAFF
TRBJ1-3 TRBV25-1 once TRBD1 TGTGCCAGCAACACAGGGGTAGCTGGAAACACCATATATTTT CASNTGVAGNTIYF
TRBJ2-7 TRBV11-1 NA TRBD2 TGTGCCAGCAGCCCCAGGGCAGCGGGAGGGCCGTACGAGCAGTACTTC CASSPRAAGGPYEQYF
TRBJ2-7 TRBV9 NA NA TGTGCCAGCAGCGTAGTTGCGGAGACCTACGAGCAGTACTTC CASSVVAETYEQYF
TRBJ2-7 TRBV19 NA NA TGTGCCAGTAGCAATGGGGAACGGACAGTGGGTGAGCAGTACTTC CASSNGERTVGEQYF
TRBJ2-7 TRBV2 NA TRBD1 TGTGCCAGCAGGGACGACAGGGCCGAGCAGTACTTC CASRDDRAEQYF
TRBJ1-3 TRBV30 NA NA TGTGCCTGGAGCCGGGACACGAGCCCTGGAAACACCATATATTTT CAWSRDTSPGNTIYF
TRBJ2-7 TRBV28 NA NA TGTGCCAGCAGTTTGGGGCGGACGTACGAGCAGTACTTC CASSLGRTYEQYF
TRBJ2-2 TRBV2 NA TRBD1 TGTGCCAGCAGTGAGGGACAGGCGAACACCGGGGAGCTGTTTTTT CASSEGQANTGELFF